Presented here are 9 T cell receptor beta chains from one specimen sequenced in a study of CD8 T cells in Susac syndrome. An input of about 0.45 to 1 ug of RNA was subjected to reverse transcription using random hexamers. Using its own MiXCR run on the immunoSEQ multiplex PCR reads, TCRdb lists one record per CDR3 protein. Of 90,000 or so distinct CDR3 sequences in the sample, over 80% were seen once. Sequenced: CD8+ T cells from PBMCs. Every receptor here comes from a human donor in good health.

The J gene is TRBJ2-1, the V gene TRBV20-1, with D uncertain. This CDR3 has 12 amino acids. Trimming took 3 bases from V and 6 from J, leaving 9 bases between them. Germline loops: CDR1 DFQATT, CDR2 SNEGSKA (reference sequence). The CDR3 DNA follows: TGCAGTGCTAGCGGGTCCGGCAATGAGCAGTTCTTC. It codes for CSASGSGNEQFF.

This chain uses TRBV7-8 with TRBJ2-7; 8 nucleotides agree with TRBD1. Germline trimming cut 5 bases from V and 0 bases from J; bases unmatched to any gene: 9. This CDR3 region has 16 residues. The germline V gene has CDR1 SGHVS and CDR2 FQNEAQ. In DNA form, the CDR3 reads TGTGCCAGCAGCATTTGGACAGGGTCAAGCTCCTACGAGCAGTACTTC. Its protein product is CASSIWTGSSSYEQYF.

The sample holds a few counts of this clonotype. The gene calls are TRBV15 and TRBJ2-7, with TRBD1 matching 7 bases. This CDR3 is 13 amino acids long. The J segment lost 6 bases and the V segment lost 0 bases, leaving 2 bases of the junction unmatched. The germline CDR1 and CDR2 sequences are LNHNV and YYDKDF (reference sequence). The CDR3, as DNA: TGTGCCACCAGCAGAGATCAGGGGGTCGAGCAGTACTTC. The encoded protein is CATSRDQGVEQYF.

The rearrangement joins TRBV7-3 to TRBJ2-7, with D hard to call. The CDR3 contains 13 residues. Germline loops: CDR1 SGHTA, CDR2 FQGTGA. The ends were cut back, 1 base at V and 3 bases at J, with 7 bases in the middle. The CDR3 sequence is CASSLNPGYEQYF. Here the CDR3 DNA reads TGTGCCAGCAGCTTAAACCCCGGCTACGAGCAGTACTTC.

The chain links TRBV19 to TRBJ2-5; D tentatively reads TRBD1 or TRBD2 (5 bases each). This CDR3 spans 17 amino acids. The germline V and J ends were trimmed by 2 bases and 7 bases, with 23 bases remaining between them. Germline V CDR1 and CDR2: LNHDA, SQIVND (reference sequence). The CDR3 reads CASSIYHRNAGTVTQYF. The CDR3 region has the DNA TGTGCCAGTAGTATATACCATCGGAATGCAGGGACGGTGACCCAGTACTTC.

The J gene is TRBJ1-5, the V gene TRBV10-3, with TRBD1 matching 9 bases. The germline V gene has CDR1 ENHRY and CDR2 SYGVKD. Trimming removed 3 bases from V and 4 bases from J; junction bases left unmatched: 7. The CDR3 loop spans 16 amino acids. The CDR3 loop reads CAISEGTGGLNQPQHF. The CDR3 DNA follows: TGTGCCATCAGTGAAGGAACAGGGGGCTTGAATCAGCCCCAGCATTTT.

The chain carries TRBV12-3 or TRBV12-4 and TRBJ1-4; no clear D. The CDR3 has 14 residues. Trimming left V 5 bases short and J 5 bases short, with 12 bases between. This chain's CDR3 is CASSNLGGNEKLFF. The CDR3 region has the DNA TGTGCCAGCAGTAATCTCGGCGGGAATGAAAAACTGTTTTTT.

The chain uses TRBV7-8 and TRBJ1-1; D not certain. CDR3 length: 14 amino acids. V lost 5 bases and J 3 bases, leaving 13 bases between the germline ends. Per germline, CDR1 SGHVS and CDR2 FQNEAQ. The CDR3 protein is CASSGVRWDTEAFF. Here the CDR3 DNA reads TGTGCCAGCAGCGGAGTCCGGTGGGACACTGAAGCTTTCTTT. Together with reference TRBV7-8 and TRBJ1-1, the CDR3 gives the full variable domain: GAGVSQSPRYKVAKRGQDVALRCDPISGHVSLFWYQQALGQGPEFLTYFQNEAQLDKSGLPSDRFFAERPEGSVSTLKIQRTQQEDSAVYLCASSGVRWDTEAFFGQGTRLTVV.

This clonotype was counted once. V and J are TRBV29-1 and TRBJ1-2, with no clear D. The ends were cut back, 6 bases at V and 0 bases at J, with 11 bases in the middle. The CDR3 covers 13 residues. The V gene's germline CDR1 is SQVTM and CDR2 ANQGSEA. In nucleotides, the CDR3 is TGCAGCGTCCCGGGGTCCTCTAACTATGGCTACACCTTC. Its protein is CSVPGSSNYGYTF.